This TCR beta chain was sequenced in a study of T cell changes during pregnancy in multiple sclerosis. Germline trimming cut 3 bases from V and 6 bases from J; bases unmatched to any gene: 10. Germline V gives CDR1 SGHNT, CDR2 YYREEE (reference sequence). CDR3 size: 15 residues. TCRdb keeps only in-frame clones here, not all; method: immunoSEQ multiplex PCR. The table lists some 47,000 clones, more than 70% of them singletons. The sample consisted of CD8+ T cells from peripheral blood mononuclear cells, taken after pregnancy. This chain uses TRBV5-4 with TRBJ2-3, with 7 positions matching TRBD1. This receptor was identified in a female donor in good health, enrolled as a control in a pregnancy study. The CDR3 is CASSYRTGIGDTQYF. CDR3 nucleotide sequence: TGTGCCAGCAGCTACCGGACAGGAATTGGGGATACGCAGTATTTT.